This record looks at one TCR beta chain sequence and its context. Original analysis: Scientists estimated how many nucleated cells there were by amplifying reference gene primers. The table came from immunoSEQ multiplex PCR; TCRdb's copy has only in-frame clones and leaves some out. V and J calls and clone size are copied from that table; D and trimming were computed from the DNA. The sample shows roughly 160,000 clones, about 86% of them seen only once. This sample is drawn from a study of blood T cell repertoires in COVID-19. Study-wide context: Some COVID-19 samples were acute and others convalescent; all came from the United States, Italy and Spain.

CDR3 length: 16 amino acids. The V end lost 5 bases, the J end lost 1 base, and 15 bases lay between the germline ends. The germline gives CDR1 SGHTA, CDR2 FQGNSA. This chain uses TRBV7-2 with TRBJ2-1; D remains ambiguous. The sequenced material came from peripheral blood. The clonotype originates from a man in his 70s with active or convalescent COVID-19. The chain's CDR3 is CASSPSRVRSYNEQFF. The CDR3 DNA is TGTGCCAGCAGCCCTTCTCGGGTTAGGTCCTACAATGAGCAGTTCTTC.